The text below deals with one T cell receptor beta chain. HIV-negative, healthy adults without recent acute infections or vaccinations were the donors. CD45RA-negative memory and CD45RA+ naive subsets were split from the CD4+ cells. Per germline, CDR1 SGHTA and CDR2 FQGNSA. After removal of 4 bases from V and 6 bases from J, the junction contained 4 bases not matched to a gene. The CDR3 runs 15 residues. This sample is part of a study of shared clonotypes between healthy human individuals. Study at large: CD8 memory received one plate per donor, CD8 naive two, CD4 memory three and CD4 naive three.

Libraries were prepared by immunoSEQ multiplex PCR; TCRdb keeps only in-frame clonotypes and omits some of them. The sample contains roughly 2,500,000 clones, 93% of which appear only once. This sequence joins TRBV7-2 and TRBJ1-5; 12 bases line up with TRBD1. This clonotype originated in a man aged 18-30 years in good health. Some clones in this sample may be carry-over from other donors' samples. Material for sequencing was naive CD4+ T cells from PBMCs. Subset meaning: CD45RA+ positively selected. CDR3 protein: CASSSGTGGFQPQHF. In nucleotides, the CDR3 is TGTGCCAGCAGCTCCGGGACAGGGGGCTTTCAGCCCCAGCATTTT.